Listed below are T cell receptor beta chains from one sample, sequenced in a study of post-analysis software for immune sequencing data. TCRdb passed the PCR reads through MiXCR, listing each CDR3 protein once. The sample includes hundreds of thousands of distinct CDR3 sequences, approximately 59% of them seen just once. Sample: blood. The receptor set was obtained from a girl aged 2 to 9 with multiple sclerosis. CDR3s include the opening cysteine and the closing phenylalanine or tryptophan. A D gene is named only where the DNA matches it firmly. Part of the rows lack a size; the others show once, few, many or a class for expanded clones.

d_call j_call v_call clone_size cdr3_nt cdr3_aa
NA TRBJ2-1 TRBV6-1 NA TGTGCCAGCAGCCGCGGGCGATACAATGAGCAGTTCTTC CASSRGRYNEQFF
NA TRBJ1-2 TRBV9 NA TGTGCCAGCAGGAGTCTGCTCTCTGGCTACACCTTC CASRSLLSGYTF
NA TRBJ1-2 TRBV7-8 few TGTGCCAGCAGCTTAGATGGCGCGGTTAACTATGGCTACACCTTC CASSLDGAVNYGYTF
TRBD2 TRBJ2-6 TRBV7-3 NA TGTGCCAGCAGCTTACTAGCGGGAGGGTCTGGGGCCAACGTCCTGACTTTC CASSLLAGGSGANVLTF
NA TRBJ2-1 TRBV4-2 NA TGTGCCAGCAGCCAGGGAAAACCCTCCTACAATGAGCAGTTCTTC CASSQGKPSYNEQFF
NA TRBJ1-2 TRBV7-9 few TGTGCCAGCAGCACGGGCCGGGTTTATGGCTACACCTTC CASSTGRVYGYTF
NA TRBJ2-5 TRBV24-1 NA TGTGCCACCAGTGATTTGGGCCAAGAGACCCAGTACTTC CATSDLGQETQYF
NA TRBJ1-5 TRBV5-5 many TGTGCCAGCAGCTTGGGGGTGTCGAATCAGCCCCAGCATTTT CASSLGVSNQPQHF
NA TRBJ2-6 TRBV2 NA TGTGCCACCTCTGACTCCCCCTCTGGGGCCAACGTCCTGACTTTC CATSDSPSGANVLTF
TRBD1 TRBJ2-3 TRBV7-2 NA TGTGCCAGCAGCGGGACAGCGAGTGGCACAGATACGCAGTATTTT CASSGTASGTDTQYF
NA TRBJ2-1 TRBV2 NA TGTGCCAGCAGTGATAGGCCCTACAATGAGCAGTTCTTC CASSDRPYNEQFF
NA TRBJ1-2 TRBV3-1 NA TGTGCCAGCAGCCTCCGGGACAACTCCTATGGCTACACCTTC CASSLRDNSYGYTF
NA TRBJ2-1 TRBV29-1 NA TGCAGCGTTGAAAAGGTTCTCCGCGACCAATACAATGAGCAGTTCTTC CSVEKVLRDQYNEQFF
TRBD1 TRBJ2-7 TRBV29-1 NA TGCAGCGTTGACAACCCCCGAGGGGGCAAAACCTACGAGCAGTACTTC CSVDNPRGGKTYEQYF
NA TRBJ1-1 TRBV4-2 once TGTGCCAGCAGCCAAGTGAGTCCGAACACTGAAGCTTTCTTT CASSQVSPNTEAFF
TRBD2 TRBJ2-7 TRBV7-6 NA TGTGCCAGCGGGAGGGGCTCCTACGAGCAGTACTTC CASGRGSYEQYF
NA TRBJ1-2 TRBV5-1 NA TGCGCCAGCAGCGTCTCCGGGACAACTAACTATGGCTACACCTTC CASSVSGTTNYGYTF
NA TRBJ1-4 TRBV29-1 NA TGCAGCGCCATGACGTGGGCTACTGAAAAACTGTTTTTT CSAMTWATEKLFF
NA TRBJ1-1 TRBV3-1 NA TGTGCCAGCAGCCAAGGGCAGGAGAGGTACACTGAAGCTTTCTTT CASSQGQERYTEAFF
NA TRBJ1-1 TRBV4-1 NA TGCGCCAGCAGCTTCGAGAAGAGGAAACAGTGGAACACTGGAGCTTTCTTT CASSFEKRKQWNTGAFF
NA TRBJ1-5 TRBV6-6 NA TGTGCCAGCAGTCGCTCTTATAGCAATCAGCCCCAGCATTTT CASSRSYSNQPQHF
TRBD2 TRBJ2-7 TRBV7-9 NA TGTGCCAGCAGCCTTACTAGCGGGGGGCCTCAAATCTACGAGCAGTACTTC CASSLTSGGPQIYEQYF
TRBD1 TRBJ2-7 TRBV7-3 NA TGTGCCAGCAGCCGCCCCTTCCCCGGGACAGGGAGCTCCTACGAGCAGTACTTC CASSRPFPGTGSSYEQYF
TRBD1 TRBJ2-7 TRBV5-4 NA TGTGCCAGCAGCTCCGACAGGGACCCCCCCTACGAGCAGTACTTC CASSSDRDPPYEQYF
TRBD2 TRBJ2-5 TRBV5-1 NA TGCGCCAGCAGGAGTAATAGCGGGGGCCATCAAGAGACCCAGTACTTC CASRSNSGGHQETQYF
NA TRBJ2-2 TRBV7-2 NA TGTGCCAGCAGCTATCTGACCGCGGCCGGGGAGCTGTTTTTT CASSYLTAAGELFF
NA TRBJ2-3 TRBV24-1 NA TGTGCCACCAGTGCTGGGTCAGATACGCAGTATTTT CATSAGSDTQYF
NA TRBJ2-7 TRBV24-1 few TGTGCCACCAGTGATTTGCAGAGGGATACCTACGAGCAGTACTTC CATSDLQRDTYEQYF
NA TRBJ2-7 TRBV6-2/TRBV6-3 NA TGTGCCACCAGGGACCGGGGCTACGAGCAGTACTTC CATRDRGYEQYF
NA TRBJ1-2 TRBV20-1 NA TGCAGTGCGCAACAGGGAGTCGGTGGCTACACCTTC CSAQQGVGGYTF
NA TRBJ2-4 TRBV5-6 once TGTGCCAGCAGCTTGTTGGAACCAGCCAAAAACATTCAGTACTTC CASSLLEPAKNIQYF
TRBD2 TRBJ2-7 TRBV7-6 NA TGTGCCAGCAGCTTAACCACCCTAGCGGGACGCGAGCAGTACTTC CASSLTTLAGREQYF
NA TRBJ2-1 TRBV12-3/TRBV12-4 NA TGTGCCAGCAGCCCCTCGGGATCACTTCACAATGAGCAGTTCTTC CASSPSGSLHNEQFF
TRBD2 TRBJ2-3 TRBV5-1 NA TGCGCCAGCAGCTTGGTGACTAGCGGGAGGAGTGCGGATACGCAGTATTTT CASSLVTSGRSADTQYF
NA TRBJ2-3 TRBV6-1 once TGTGCCAGCAGCCCGGACGGGGCCAGCACAGATACGCAGTATTTT CASSPDGASTDTQYF
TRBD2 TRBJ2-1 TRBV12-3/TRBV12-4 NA TGTGCCAGCATAGCGGGGAGTGGCAATGAGCAGTTCTTC CASIAGSGNEQFF
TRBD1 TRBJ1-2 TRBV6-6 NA TGTGCCAGCAGTACCCTGACAGGGGCCTATGGCTACACCTTC CASSTLTGAYGYTF
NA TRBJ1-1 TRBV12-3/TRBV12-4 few TGTGCCAGCAGTCCCCCAGGGGAGAACACTGAAGCTTTCTTT CASSPPGENTEAFF
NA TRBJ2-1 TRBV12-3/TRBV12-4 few TGTGCCAGCAGTCACGGGCAGGGGAGTCATCAGTTCTTC CASSHGQGSHQFF
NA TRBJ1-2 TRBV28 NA TGTGCCAGCAGTTTAGTCGCCGACAGACACTACACCTTC CASSLVADRHYTF
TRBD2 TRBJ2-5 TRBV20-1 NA TGCAGTGCAACAGAAGGGAGGGCCGGGGGGGAGATCCAGTACTTC CSATEGRAGGEIQYF
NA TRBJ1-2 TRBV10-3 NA TGTGCCATCAGTGAGTCGACGGCTTTACCCAACTATGGCTACACCTTC CAISESTALPNYGYTF
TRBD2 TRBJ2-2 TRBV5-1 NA TGCGCCAGCAGCTTGGGTATTAGCGGGATACTCACCGGGGAGCTGTTTTTT CASSLGISGILTGELFF
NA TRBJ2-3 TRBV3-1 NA TGTGCCAGCAGCCAAGAGGGCGGGACCACAGATACGCAGTATTTT CASSQEGGTTDTQYF
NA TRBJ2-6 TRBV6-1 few TGTGCCAGCAGTGTCGGAGGAGCCAACGTCCTGACTTTC CASSVGGANVLTF
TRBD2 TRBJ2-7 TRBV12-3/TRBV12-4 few TGTGCCAGCAGCCTCAGCGGGATCGTCTTATACGAGCAGTACTTC CASSLSGIVLYEQYF
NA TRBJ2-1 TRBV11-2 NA TGTGCCAGCAGCTTAGATAAAGGGCTGTTCGGTGTGAATGAGCAGTTCTTC CASSLDKGLFGVNEQFF
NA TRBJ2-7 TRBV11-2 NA TGTGCCAGCAGCTCGGGACGGAGTACTTACGAGCAGTACTTC CASSSGRSTYEQYF